Sequencing of this T cell receptor beta chain was carried out in a study of blood T cell repertoires in COVID-19. Study background: Donors in the United States, Italy and Spain gave samples during acute or convalescent COVID-19. T cells, B-cell-depleted T cells, or PBMCs supplied cDNA or gDNA.

The ends lost 6 bases at V and 3 bases at J; junction bases unmatched: 7. Looked up from germline, CDR1 is SGHNT and CDR2 is YYREEE (reference sequence). The CDR3 is 15 amino acids. Using immunoSEQ multiplex PCR, the repertoire was profiled, and TCRdb retains in-frame clones only, with some absent. The sample contains over 100,000 clones, more than 70% of which appear only once. This clonotype was sampled from a man aged 45-65 years with acute or convalescent COVID-19. The J gene is TRBJ1-4, the V gene TRBV5-4; the match to TRBD1 covers 8 bases. The specimen was peripheral blood. CDR3 in amino acids: CASKRQGTPNEKLFF. CDR3 DNA sequence: TGTGCCAGCAAAAGACAGGGGACCCCTAATGAAAAACTGTTTTTT.